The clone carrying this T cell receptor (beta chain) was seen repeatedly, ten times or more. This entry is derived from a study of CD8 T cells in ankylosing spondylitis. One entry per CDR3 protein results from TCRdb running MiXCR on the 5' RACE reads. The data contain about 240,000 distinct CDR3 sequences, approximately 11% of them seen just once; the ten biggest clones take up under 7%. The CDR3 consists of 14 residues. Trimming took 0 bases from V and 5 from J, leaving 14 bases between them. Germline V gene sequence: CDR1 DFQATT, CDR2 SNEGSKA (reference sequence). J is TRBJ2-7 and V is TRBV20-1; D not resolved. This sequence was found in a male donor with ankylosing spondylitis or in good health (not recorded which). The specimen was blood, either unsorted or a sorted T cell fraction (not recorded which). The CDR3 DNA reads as TGCAGTGCTAGAGATCTTCTGAGAGCTGACGAGCAGTACTTC. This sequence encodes CSARDLLRADEQYF.